These 7 T cell receptor beta chains originate from one sample sequenced in a study of T cells in Graves' hyperthyroidism and ophthalmopathy. What was amplified from RNA transcripts were TCR beta CDR3 regions. An initial round of RT-PCR targeting the TCR CDR3 relied on the HTBI primer set. TCRdb re-derived calls from the multiplex PCR reads in MiXCR, one entry per CDR3 protein. This table holds over 500,000 distinct CDR3 sequences, 12% to 15% found once. Sequenced: blood. The receptors here all came from a woman in her forties with Graves' hyperthyroidism.

Many counts were recorded for this clonotype. The chain recombines TRBV28 with TRBJ2-7; weak D call: TRBD2 (5 bases). The CDR3 spans 12 residues. Between the trimmed V and J ends, which lost 3 bases and 6 bases, there was a span of 9 bases. CDR1 and CDR2 from the germline V gene are MDHEN and SYDVKM. The chain's CDR3 is CASSFEGFEQYF. CDR3 DNA sequence: TGTGCCAGCAGTTTCGAGGGCTTCGAGCAGTACTTC.

This clonotype was counted only a few times. The rearrangement joins TRBV6-6 to TRBJ2-6, with unresolved D. From germline, CDR1 is MNHNY and CDR2 SVGAGI (reference sequence). V lost 0 bases and J 4 bases, leaving 10 bases between the germline ends. The CDR3 has 16 residues. The CDR3: CASSYSVQIGANVLTF. The DNA of the CDR3 is TGTGCCAGCAGTTACTCTGTCCAGATAGGGGCCAACGTCCTGACTTTC.

The chain has TRBV11-2 and TRBJ2-1; D is possibly TRBD2 (6 bases). The CDR3 is 14 amino acids. The V end lost 1 base, the J end lost 6 bases, and 10 bases lay between the germline ends. Germline assignment: CDR1 SGHAT and CDR2 FQNNGV. CDR3 coding DNA: TGTGCCAGCAGCTTAGCGGGAGCCCCCAATGAGCAGTTCTTC. It encodes CASSLAGAPNEQFF.

The table lists this clonotype with many counts. This rearrangement joins TRBV2 to TRBJ1-2; D gene unclear. The length of the CDR3 is 13 residues. The V end lost 1 base, the J end lost 4 bases, and 7 bases lay between the germline ends. The germline V gene encodes CDR1 SNHLY and CDR2 FYNNEI. The CDR3 sequence is CASSEVVSYGYTF. In DNA form, the CDR3 reads TGTGCCAGCAGTGAAGTGGTCAGCTATGGCTACACCTTC.

The V call is TRBV20-1, the J call TRBJ2-1, with 11 bases lining up with TRBD2. The V gene end was trimmed by 5 bases and the J gene end by 6 bases; junction bases not matched to a gene: 6. The CDR3 is 14 residues long. Germline assignment: CDR1 DFQATT and CDR2 SNEGSKA (reference sequence). The CDR3 DNA sequence: TGCAGTGCTTTAACTAGCGGGAGTCTCAATGAGCAGTTCTTC. It yields the protein CSALTSGSLNEQFF.

There are many counts of this clonotype. V usage is TRBV7-9 and J usage is TRBJ2-3; 10 bases align to TRBD2. Germline V gene sequence: CDR1 SEHNR, CDR2 FQNEAQ (reference sequence). CDR3 length: 15 residues. The V and J ends lost 5 bases and 2 bases, in that order; junction bases with no gene match: 4. CDR3 loop: CASSPGTSVTDTQYF. For the CDR3, the DNA is TGTGCCAGCAGCCCCGGGACTAGCGTCACAGATACGCAGTATTTT. The full variable domain, rest sourced from reference TRBV7-9 and TRBJ2-3, is DTGVSQNPRHKITKRGQNVTFRCDPISEHNRLYWYRQTLGQGPEFLTYFQNEAQLEKSRLLSDRFSAERPKGSFSTLEIQRTEQGDSAMYLCASSPGTSVTDTQYFGPGTRLTVL.

This clonotype was seen at least ten times. The chain has TRBV30 and TRBJ2-7; unclear D gene. CDR3 length equals 12 residues. Germline V lookup: CDR1 GTSNPN, CDR2 SVGIG (reference sequence). The V end was cut by 3 bases, the J end by 1 base, with 7 bases between. The CDR3 coding sequence is TGTGCCTGGAGGGATAGTTCCTACGAGCAGTACTTC. Amino acid sequence: CAWRDSSYEQYF.